The T cell receptor (beta chain) described here comes from a study of T-cell memory formation after mild COVID-19. General study points: Later expanders leaned CD4+, whereas day 15 to 85 contracting clones were balanced CD4/CD8. Among clones peaking at day 37 in the second wave, SARS-CoV-2 specificity remained unconfirmed. For contracting clones, CD4+ ones sat mainly in CM and EM, CD8+ in EMRA. The study detected some responding clones in pre-infection memory, suggesting cross-reactive memory joined.

TCRdb re-called the 5' RACE reads with MiXCR, one entry per CDR3 protein. The table lists 470,000 or so distinct CDR3 sequences, 20% to 30% of them singletons. V shed 7 bases and J 7 bases; nucleotides not matched to a gene: 6. Per the germline V gene, CDR1 is SGHVS and CDR2 is FNYEAQ. This CDR3 is 13 amino acids long. This clonotype was seen only a few times. As yet, its antigen is unknown. The receptor was derived from an adult woman who had mild COVID-19 (a few samples of this study predate the infection). Cell type and time point are not known. This sequence joins TRBV7-6 and TRBJ2-2; 7 bases are a match to TRBD1. The sequencing sample was made of PBMCs or a T cell subset sorted from them (not recorded which). CDR3 DNA: TGTGCCAGCACTCACACAGGGGTCGGGGAGCTGTTTTTT. Protein: CASTHTGVGELFF.